This TCR beta chain was observed in a study of T-cell reconstitution after alpha-beta-depleted transplantation in children. During its preparation, the TCRbeta library received unique molecular identifiers. TCRdb ran MiXCR on the PCR reads and lists one entry per CDR3 protein. The sample includes roughly 90,000 distinct CDR3 sequences, 12% seen only once; the top ten take about 15%. The CDR3 is 16 residues long. J was trimmed by 5 bases and V by 0 bases; bases with no gene match: 7. The V gene's germline CDR1 is SEHNR and CDR2 FQNEAQ (reference sequence). The sample holds many counts of this clonotype.

This sequence joins TRBV7-9 and TRBJ2-1; 7 bases are shared with TRBD1. The sequences come from PBMCs from the stem cell graft donor, collected from the stem cell graft. The sequence came from a human donor who donated a stem cell graft to a child with inherited bone marrow failure. In nucleotides, the CDR3 is TGTGCCAGCAGCTTAGCGCTAACAGGGGCAGACAATGAGCAGTTCTTC. Translating it yields CASSLALTGADNEQFF.